The clone carrying this T cell receptor (beta chain) has more than one count but fewer than ten. Its antigen is still unknown. The data stem from a study of identical twins. The cDNA had a unique molecular identifier and a template-switch universal primer site. MiXCR was run by TCRdb on the 5' RACE reads, yielding one entry per CDR3 protein. The sample has about 240,000 distinct CDR3 sequences, approximately 8% seen once; the top ten hold around 5.4%. Only healthy Caucasians were enrolled as donors. Overall study results and limits: The study drew conclusions from cross-sectional statistical analysis, not from following the same donors. Abundant beta clonotypes from cord blood had fewer insertions, unlike memory repertoires, which showed none.

In addition, the sample was reused for a study of yellow fever vaccine responses in identical twins.

The sequenced sample consisted of CD8+ T cells sorted from blood. This sequence was found in a woman under 30 in good health.

CDR3 residues: CASSLMWAKVYNEQFF. CDR3 in DNA: TGTGCCAGCAGCTTAATGTGGGCTAAGGTCTACAATGAGCAGTTCTTC. J is TRBJ2-1 and V is TRBV7-6; D gene uncertain. Germline V gene data show CDR1 as SGHVS and CDR2 as FNYEAQ. Trimming left V 2 bases short and J 3 bases short, with 14 bases between. This CDR3 has 16 residues.